Following are 29 T cell receptor beta chains from one sample sequenced in a study of response to subunit inactivated influenza vaccine. TCRdb fed the RT-PCR reads into MiXCR, producing one record per CDR3 protein. The sample contains about 540,000 distinct CDR3 sequences, approximately 20% of which appear only once. These data also formed part of another study, on T cells expressing NK-cell markers. From that second work: What made the TCR beta cDNA was 5'RACE template switching with UMIs.

The source material was CD4+ T cells sorted from PBMCs, sampled approximately 13 days after vaccination. These TCRs come from a middle-aged man who received an inactivated influenza vaccine.

This chain uses TRBV9 with TRBJ2-4, with D possibly matching TRBD1 (5 bases). The CDR3 spans 14 residues. Trimming pared 0 bases from V and 9 bases from J, leaving 13 bases between. Germline CDR1 is SGDLS and CDR2 is YYNGEE. CDR3 DNA: TGTGCCAGCAGCGTAGGAGACAGTGAGTCCATTCAGTACTTC. Translating it yields CASSVGDSESIQYF.

The rearrangement joins TRBV20-1 to TRBJ1-3; D is ambiguous. Germline CDR1 is DFQATT and CDR2 is SNEGSKA (reference sequence). The CDR3 has 13 residues. Trimming left V 2 bases short and J 4 bases short, with 9 bases between. The CDR3 sequence is CSARWDGGNTIYF. The CDR3 DNA follows: TGCAGTGCTAGATGGGATGGCGGAAACACCATATATTTT.

This sequence joins TRBV18 and TRBJ2-2, with 8 bases fitting TRBD2. Germline loops: CDR1 KGHSH, CDR2 LQKENI. This CDR3 is 18 amino acids long. V trimming: 3 bases; J trimming: 2 bases; junction bases outside the gene matches: 11. CDR3 DNA sequence: TGTGCCAGCTCACCTGTTACTTCCGGGACTAGTAACACCGGGGAGCTGTTTTTT. Encoded protein: CASSPVTSGTSNTGELFF.

This clonotype has ten or more counts. The J gene is TRBJ1-5, the V gene TRBV7-9; the D gene is possibly TRBD1 (5 bases). V was clipped by 5 bases and J by 3 bases, with 8 bases between them. The CDR3 runs to 13 residues. Germline CDR1 SEHNR, CDR2 FQNEAQ (reference sequence). Here the CDR3 reads CASSEDNNQPQHF. The CDR3 coding sequence is TGTGCCAGCAGCGAGGACAACAATCAGCCCCAGCATTTT.

This clonotype was found a few times. This sequence joins TRBV7-9 and TRBJ1-2; no definite D call. CDR3 size: 15 residues. Per germline, CDR1 SEHNR and CDR2 FQNEAQ (reference sequence). Trimming shortened V by 1 base and J by 4 bases, and 13 bases separated the two germline ends. CDR3 loop: CASSLVGGPGYGYTF. CDR3 in DNA: TGTGCCAGCAGCTTAGTGGGTGGTCCCGGCTATGGCTACACCTTC.

The chain couples TRBV27 to TRBJ2-7; 7 bases are shared with TRBD1. The J segment lost 4 bases and the V segment lost 1 base, leaving 10 bases of the junction unmatched. Germline V lookup: CDR1 MNHEY, CDR2 SMNVEV (reference sequence). The CDR3 has 16 amino acids. In nucleotides, the CDR3 is TGTGCCAGCAGTTTATATTCGGTGGGACAGCCTTACGAGCAGTACTTC. This gives the protein CASSLYSVGQPYEQYF.

This clonotype was recorded a few times. This chain joins TRBV5-4 and TRBJ2-2, with D perhaps matching TRBD1 (6 bases). V was pared by 0 bases and J by 4 bases, with 10 bases between. The CDR3 extends over 15 amino acids. CDR1 and CDR2 (germline): SGHNT, YYREEE (reference sequence). The CDR3 DNA reads TGTGCCAGCAGCTTGGGCAGGGGAGTCACCGGGGAGCTGTTTTTT. Encoded protein: CASSLGRGVTGELFF.

The genes are TRBV4-3 and TRBJ2-7, with a weak D call TRBD1 (5 bases). Trimming left V 0 bases short and J 6 bases short, with 12 bases between. The CDR3 is 14 residues long. CDR1 is LGHNA and CDR2 is YSLEER in the germline V gene. The CDR3 loop is CASSQDPQGSEQYF. DNA of the CDR3: TGCGCCAGCAGCCAAGACCCCCAGGGTAGCGAGCAGTACTTC.

A few counts support this clonotype. This sequence joins TRBV28 and TRBJ1-2; the D is unclear. Trimming removed 4 bases at V and 8 bases at J, with 14 bases between. This CDR3 region has 13 residues. From germline, CDR1 is MDHEN and CDR2 SYDVKM. The CDR3 is CASSSGSPWGYTF. The CDR3 bases are TGTGCCAGCAGTTCCGGGTCCCCCTGGGGCTACACCTTC.

The V gene is TRBV3-1, the J gene TRBJ1-1; D is uncertain. Between the trimmed V and J ends, which lost 5 bases and 1 base, there was a span of 11 bases. CDR3 length: 14 amino acids. Germline CDR1 reads LGHDT; CDR2 reads YNNKEL (reference sequence). DNA of the CDR3: TGTGCCAGCAGCACTAGGACTGAGAACACTGAAGCTTTCTTT. Its translation: CASSTRTENTEAFF.

The chain couples TRBV4-1 to TRBJ1-6; no clear D gene. Germline CDR1 and CDR2: MGHRA and YSYEKL. V was trimmed by 0 bases and J by 9 bases, leaving 6 bases between them. There are 13 residues in the CDR3. The CDR3 loop is CASSQDRVSPLHF. CDR3 DNA sequence: TGCGCCAGCAGCCAAGATCGAGTTTCACCCCTCCACTTT.

This clonotype was detected ten times or more. V gene TRBV6-5 combines with J gene TRBJ1-5, with D hard to call. V was pared by 2 bases and J by 4 bases, with 6 bases between. This CDR3 spans 13 amino acids. From germline, CDR1 is MNHEY and CDR2 SVGAGI. The CDR3 loop reads CASSYAGNQPQHF. CDR3 DNA: TGTGCCAGCAGTTACGCGGGGAATCAGCCCCAGCATTTT.

This clonotype occurred a few times. V gene TRBV10-3 combines with J gene TRBJ2-2; the match to TRBD2 covers 9 bases. Losses at the gene ends were 4 bases for V and 0 bases for J; bases not matched to a gene: 9. CDR3 length: 18 amino acids. Germline V gene lookup returns CDR1 ENHRY and CDR2 SYGVKD. DNA of the CDR3: TGTGCCATCAGTGGGTTAGCGGGGGTTTCCGCGAACACCGGGGAGCTGTTTTTT. Its protein is CAISGLAGVSANTGELFF.

The chain has TRBV24-1 and TRBJ2-1; 7 bases map to TRBD1. This CDR3 has 13 amino acids. V lost 7 bases, J lost 8 bases, and 7 bases stayed unmatched. CDR1 and CDR2 from the germline V gene are KGHDR and SFDVKD. CDR3 DNA sequence: TGTGCCACCAGGAGACAGGGTTTCGATGAGCAGTTCTTC. Its translation: CATRRQGFDEQFF.

The V gene is TRBV7-2, the J gene TRBJ1-1; the match to TRBD1 covers 10 bases. V trimming: 7 bases; J trimming: 5 bases; junction bases outside the gene matches: 13. Germline CDR1 SGHTA, CDR2 FQGNSA. The CDR3 loop spans 16 amino acids. The CDR3 coding sequence is TGTGCCAGCATCATATCCCCGGGACAGGGGAGGACTGAAGCTTTCTTT. Amino acids: CASIISPGQGRTEAFF.

V usage is TRBV6-1 and J usage is TRBJ1-2, with TRBD1 matching 8 bases. The CDR3 is 14 residues long. The junction had 11 bases not matched to a gene; V was cut back by 6 bases and J by 8 bases. Germline loops: CDR1 MNHNS, CDR2 SASEGT. The CDR3 DNA follows: TGTGCCAGCAGAGAGATTGGACAGGGTGACGGCTACACCTTC. This gives the protein CASREIGQGDGYTF.

The chain couples TRBV11-2 to TRBJ1-4, with D possibly matching TRBD1 (6 bases). The CDR3 has 15 amino acids. Germline CDR1 and CDR2: SGHAT and FQNNGV. V dropped 5 bases and J dropped 9 bases, with 19 bases sitting between them. CDR3 sequence (DNA): TGTGCCAGCAGCCCAATACAGGGTCTAGGGAAAAAACTGTTTTTT. It yields the protein CASSPIQGLGKKLFF.

This clonotype has more than one count but fewer than ten. The rearrangement joins TRBV11-2 to TRBJ2-5; TRBD1 matches at 11 bases. V dropped 1 base and J dropped 0; count of bases not matched to a gene: 7. Germline CDR1 reads SGHAT; CDR2 reads FQNNGV. This CDR3 has 18 amino acids. CDR3 coding DNA: TGTGCCAGCAGCTTAGTTGGGACAGGGGGTTGGTACCAAGAGACCCAGTACTTC. This translates into CASSLVGTGGWYQETQYF.

This CDR3 is CASSLARGREGLIYEQYF. In DNA form, the CDR3 reads TGTGCCAGCAGCTTAGCGCGGGGTAGAGAGGGGCTTATCTACGAGCAGTACTTC. This chain joins TRBV7-2 and TRBJ2-7; perhaps TRBD2 as D (6 bases). The germline V and J ends were trimmed by 0 bases and 3 bases, with 21 bases remaining between them. CDR3 length: 18 residues. Germline V gene sequence: CDR1 SGHTA, CDR2 FQGNSA.

This clonotype was found a few times. The V and J genes are TRBV5-1 and TRBJ1-2; D possibly corresponds to TRBD1 (5 bases). The CDR3 length is 14 residues. The germline CDR1 and CDR2 sequences are SGHRS and YFSETQ. V lost 3 bases and J 3 bases, leaving 12 bases between the germline ends. The CDR3 DNA is TGCGCCAGCAGCTGGAGGGGCGCGGACTATGGCTACACCTTC. Translated, it gives CASSWRGADYGYTF.

V gene TRBV7-9 combines with J gene TRBJ2-1; TRBD2 agrees at 10 bases. Per the germline V gene, CDR1 is SEHNR and CDR2 is FQNEAQ (reference sequence). The CDR3 has 13 residues. The V gene end was trimmed by 7 bases and the J gene end by 6 bases; junction bases not matched to a gene: 3. The chain's CDR3 is CASMASGSNEQFF. The DNA for the CDR3 is TGTGCCAGCATGGCTAGCGGGAGCAATGAGCAGTTCTTC.

A few counts support this clonotype. The chain recombines TRBV28 with TRBJ2-1; the match to TRBD2 covers 9 bases. With V trimmed by 2 bases and J by 7 bases, 6 bases remained unmatched. CDR3 size: 15 residues. Germline V CDR1 and CDR2: MDHEN, SYDVKM. CDR3 coding DNA: TGTGCCAGCAGTTTAGGTCTAGCGGGAAGAAATGAGCAGTTCTTC. It encodes CASSLGLAGRNEQFF.

This clonotype came up once. The V call is TRBV19, the J call TRBJ2-7; D uncertain. The germline gives CDR1 LNHDA, CDR2 SQIVND (reference sequence). Trimming took 3 bases from V and 3 from J, leaving 18 bases between them. The CDR3 sequence is 16 residues long. The CDR3 sequence: CASSISSASLFYEQYF. CDR3 nucleotides: TGTGCCAGTAGTATCTCGTCAGCGTCCCTCTTCTACGAGCAGTACTTC.

This clonotype occurred a few times. This rearrangement joins TRBV7-8 to TRBJ2-7, with 9 bases lining up with TRBD1. With 2 bases clipped from V and 5 bases from J, the junction kept 13 bases outside the gene matches. Germline V gives CDR1 SGHVS, CDR2 FQNEAQ. The CDR3 runs to 17 residues. CDR3 sequence reads: CASSLSLGGTGSNEQYF. As DNA, the CDR3 is TGTGCCAGCAGCTTAAGCCTGGGGGGGACAGGGTCAAACGAGCAGTACTTC.

This clonotype was recorded a few times. This chain joins TRBV6-1 and TRBJ2-5, with 7 bases that match TRBD2. The CDR3 is made up of 15 amino acids. CDR1 and CDR2 (germline): MNHNS, SASEGT. J gave up 2 bases and V 5 bases, and 8 bases lay outside the gene matches. CDR3 amino acids: CASSPPVGGQETQYF. In DNA form, the CDR3 reads TGTGCCAGCAGTCCTCCTGTGGGGGGGCAAGAGACCCAGTACTTC.

V gene TRBV11-2 combines with J gene TRBJ2-7; the D is unclear. The CDR3 covers 16 residues. V gave up 0 bases and J gave up 4 bases, with 16 bases separating them. Per the germline V gene, CDR1 is SGHAT and CDR2 is FQNNGV. CDR3 sequence: CASSLDHPQPSYEQYF. In DNA form, the CDR3 reads TGTGCCAGCAGCTTAGATCACCCGCAACCTTCTTACGAGCAGTACTTC. Full variable domain (rest looked up from reference TRBV11-2 and TRBJ2-7): EAGVAQSPRYKIIEKRQSVAFWCNPISGHATLYWYQQILGQGPKLLIQFQNNGVVDDSQLPKDRFSAERLKGVDSTLKIQPAKLEDSAVYLCASSLDHPQPSYEQYFGPGTRLTVT.

This chain uses TRBV15 with TRBJ1-1; D is undetermined. The CDR3 sequence is 15 residues long. V was trimmed by 0 bases and J by 7 bases, leaving 15 bases between them. The V gene's germline CDR1 is LNHNV and CDR2 YYDKDF (reference sequence). CDR3 amino acids: CATSRDLLAMGEAFF. The CDR3 DNA is TGTGCCACCAGCAGAGATCTCTTGGCGATGGGTGAAGCTTTCTTT.

The rearrangement links TRBV12-3 or TRBV12-4 to TRBJ2-2, with D possibly called TRBD1 or TRBD2 (5 bases each). Trimming took 1 base from V and 0 from J, leaving 9 bases between them. This CDR3 is 16 amino acids long. The CDR3 sequence: CASSLGLGANTGELFF. DNA for the CDR3: TGTGCCAGCAGTTTAGGCCTGGGGGCGAACACCGGGGAGCTGTTTTTT.

CDR3 nucleotides: TGTGCCAGCACCACTTTGGGCAGGGCCGCCTACGAGCAGTACTTC. It specifies CASTTLGRAAYEQYF. The chain combines TRBV6-1 with TRBJ2-7; tentatively, D is TRBD1 (5 bases). The germline V gene has CDR1 MNHNS and CDR2 SASEGT. With 7 bases removed from V and 2 bases from J, the gap between germline ends came to 18 bases. CDR3 length: 15 amino acids.